These T cell receptor beta chains were read from a single sample in a study of shared clonotypes between healthy human individuals. Assay used: immunoSEQ multiplex PCR; TCRdb lists only in-frame clones, some missing. The sample comprises about 2.5 million clones, less than 95% of which are singletons, and approximately 0.39% rests with the top ten. The sequenced sample was naive CD4+ T cells from PBMCs. These TCRs come from a young man in good health. Some clones in this sample may be carry-over from other donors' samples. Both conserved end residues are part of each CDR3. A D gene is named only where the DNA matches it firmly. Expanded clones get a size class; other rows say once, few or many, or leave the size out.

v_call,clone_size,j_call,d_call,cdr3_aa,cdr3_nt
TRBV7-6,NA,TRBJ2-7,NA,CASSLGQGAYEQYF,TGTGCCAGCAGCTTAGGTCAGGGTGCCTACGAGCAGTACTTC
TRBV6-1,NA,TRBJ2-1,NA,CASSRPPSEQFF,TGTGCCAGCAGCCGACCCCCTAGTGAGCAGTTCTTC
TRBV7-8,NA,TRBJ2-1,NA,CASSSVSRAEQFF,TGTGCCAGCAGCTCCGTAAGCCGAGCTGAGCAGTTCTTC
TRBV18,NA,TRBJ2-1,NA,CASSMTVASYNEQFF,TGTGCCAGCTCCATGACTGTTGCCTCCTACAATGAGCAGTTCTTC
TRBV6-5,NA,TRBJ1-4,TRBD1,CASSYNSGGNEKLFF,TGTGCCAGCAGTTATAATTCAGGGGGCAATGAAAAACTGTTTTTT
TRBV18,NA,TRBJ2-3,NA,CASSSSGSTDTQYF,TGTGCCAGCTCGTCGAGCGGGAGCACAGATACGCAGTATTTT
TRBV15,NA,TRBJ1-5,NA,CATSSLLRGGSNQPQHF,TGTGCCACCAGCAGCCTCCTCCGTGGGGGCAGCAATCAGCCCCAGCATTTT
TRBV9,NA,TRBJ2-2,NA,CASSVDGMNTGELFF,TGTGCCAGCAGCGTAGACGGGATGAACACCGGGGAGCTGTTTTTT
TRBV19,NA,TRBJ1-2,NA,CASSWGPNYGYTF,TGTGCCAGTAGTTGGGGGCCAAACTATGGCTACACCTTC
TRBV5-1,NA,TRBJ2-1,NA,CASSLDTDSYNEQFF,TGCGCCAGCAGCTTGGATACGGACTCCTACAATGAGCAGTTCTTC
TRBV27,NA,TRBJ1-3,NA,CASSSSRVPGNTIYF,TGTGCCAGCAGTTCATCCCGGGTTCCCGGAAACACCATATATTTT
TRBV9,NA,TRBJ1-3,NA,CASRDGLSGNTIYF,TGTGCCAGCAGGGACGGGCTCTCTGGAAACACCATATATTTT
TRBV29-1,NA,TRBJ1-4,NA,CSVTDRFLGNEKLFF,TGCAGCGTCACCGACAGGTTTTTGGGTAATGAAAAACTGTTTTTT
TRBV15,NA,TRBJ1-1,NA,CATSRDRGDTEAFF,TGTGCCACCAGCAGAGATCGGGGGGACACTGAAGCTTTCTTT
TRBV18,once,TRBJ1-2,NA,CASSPLGVDGYTF,TGTGCCAGCTCACCCCTCGGGGTAGATGGCTACACCTTC
TRBV29-1,NA,TRBJ2-7,TRBD1,CSARPGQGSYEQYF,TGCAGCGCACGACCGGGACAGGGGTCCTACGAGCAGTACTTC
TRBV4-2,NA,TRBJ2-1,NA,CASSQVGIAYEQFF,TGTGCCAGCAGCCAAGTAGGGATAGCCTATGAGCAGTTCTTC
TRBV12-5,NA,TRBJ2-1,NA,CASAPAQGTRGGWHNEQFF,TGTGCTAGTGCCCCGGCCCAGGGGACCAGGGGAGGTTGGCACAATGAGCAGTTCTTC
TRBV5-1,NA,TRBJ1-5,TRBD1,CASSLEGGGQPQHF,TGCGCCAGCAGCTTGGAAGGGGGCGGTCAGCCCCAGCATTTT
TRBV19,once,TRBJ1-2,TRBD1,CASSIGQGYGYTF,TGTGCCAGTAGTATCGGACAGGGGTATGGCTACACCTTC
TRBV19,NA,TRBJ2-5,TRBD1,CASSTYGTARETQYF,TGTGCCAGTAGTACGTACGGGACAGCAAGAGAGACCCAGTACTTC
TRBV6-6,NA,TRBJ2-7,NA,CASSYRPAWEAYEQYF,TGTGCCAGCAGTTACCGCCCGGCCTGGGAGGCCTACGAGCAGTACTTC